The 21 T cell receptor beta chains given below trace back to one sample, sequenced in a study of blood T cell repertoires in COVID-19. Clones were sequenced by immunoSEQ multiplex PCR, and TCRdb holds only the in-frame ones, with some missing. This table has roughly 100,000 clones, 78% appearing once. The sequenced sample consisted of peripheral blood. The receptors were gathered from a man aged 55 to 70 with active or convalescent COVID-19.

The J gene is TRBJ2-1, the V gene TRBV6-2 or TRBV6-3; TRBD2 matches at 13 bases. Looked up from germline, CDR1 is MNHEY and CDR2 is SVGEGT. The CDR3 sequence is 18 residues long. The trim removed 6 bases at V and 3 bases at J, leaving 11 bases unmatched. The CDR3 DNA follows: TGTGCCAGCAGCCGAAGTCCGGGACTAGCGGGGTTCTACAATGAGCAGTTCTTC. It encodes CASSRSPGLAGFYNEQFF.

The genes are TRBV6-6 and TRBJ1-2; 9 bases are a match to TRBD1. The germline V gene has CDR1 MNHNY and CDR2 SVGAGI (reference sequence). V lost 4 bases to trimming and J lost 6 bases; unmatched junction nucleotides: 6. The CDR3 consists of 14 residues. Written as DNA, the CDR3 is TGTGCCAGCAGTTTCCAACAGGGGGCGCATGGCTACACCTTC. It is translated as CASSFQQGAHGYTF.

CDR3 DNA: TGCGCCAGCAGCTTGGCTAGCGGGGGTTACAATGAGCAGTTCTTC. Translation: CASSLASGGYNEQFF. The V call is TRBV5-1, the J call TRBJ2-1; 10 nucleotides agree with TRBD2. CDR3 length: 15 amino acids. Germline V lookup: CDR1 SGHRS, CDR2 YFSETQ. V trimming: 0 bases; J trimming: 4 bases; junction bases outside the gene matches: 1.

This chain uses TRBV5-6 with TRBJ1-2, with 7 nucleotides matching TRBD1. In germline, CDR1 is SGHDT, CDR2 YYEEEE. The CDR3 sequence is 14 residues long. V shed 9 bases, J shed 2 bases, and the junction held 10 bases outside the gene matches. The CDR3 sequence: CATIYRGRNYGYTF. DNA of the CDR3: TGTGCCACCATTTACAGGGGCCGGAACTATGGCTACACCTTC.

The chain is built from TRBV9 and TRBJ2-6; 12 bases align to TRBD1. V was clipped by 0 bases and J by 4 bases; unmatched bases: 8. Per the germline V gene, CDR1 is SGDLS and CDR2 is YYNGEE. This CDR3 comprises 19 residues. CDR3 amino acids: CASSVAKGQGAKGANVLTF. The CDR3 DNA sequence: TGTGCCAGCAGCGTAGCCAAGGGACAGGGGGCGAAAGGGGCCAACGTCCTGACTTTC.

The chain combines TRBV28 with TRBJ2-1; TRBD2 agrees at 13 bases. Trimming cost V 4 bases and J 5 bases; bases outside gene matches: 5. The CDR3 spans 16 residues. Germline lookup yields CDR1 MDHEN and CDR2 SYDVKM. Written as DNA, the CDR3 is TGTGCCAGCAGTTCCGGGACTAGCGGGACCCACAATGAGCAGTTCTTC. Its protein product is CASSSGTSGTHNEQFF.

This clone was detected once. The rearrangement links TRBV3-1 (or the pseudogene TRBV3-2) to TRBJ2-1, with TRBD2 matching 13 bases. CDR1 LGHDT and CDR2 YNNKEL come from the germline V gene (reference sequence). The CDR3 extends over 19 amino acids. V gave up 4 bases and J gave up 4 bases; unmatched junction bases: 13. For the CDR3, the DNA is TGTGCCAGCAGCCCTCGGCCCGGGACTAGCGGGAAGGCGTACAATGAGCAGTTCTTC. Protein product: CASSPRPGTSGKAYNEQFF.

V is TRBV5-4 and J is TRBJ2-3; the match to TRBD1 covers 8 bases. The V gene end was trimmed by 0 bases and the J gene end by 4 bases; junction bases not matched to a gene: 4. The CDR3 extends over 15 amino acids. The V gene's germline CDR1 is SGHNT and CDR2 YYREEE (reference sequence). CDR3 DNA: TGTGCCAGCAGCTTGGGACAGGGGAGCTCAGATACGCAGTATTTT. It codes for CASSLGQGSSDTQYF.

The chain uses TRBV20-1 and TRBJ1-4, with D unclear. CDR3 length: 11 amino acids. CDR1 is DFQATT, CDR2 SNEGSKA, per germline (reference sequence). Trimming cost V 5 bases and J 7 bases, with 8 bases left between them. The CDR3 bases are TGCAGTGCTTTTAGCGGTGAAAAACTGTTTTTT. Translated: CSAFSGEKLFF.

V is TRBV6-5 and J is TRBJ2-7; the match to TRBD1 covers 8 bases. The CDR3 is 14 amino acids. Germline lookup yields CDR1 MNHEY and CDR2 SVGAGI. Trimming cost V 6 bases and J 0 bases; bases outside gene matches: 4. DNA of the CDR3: TGTGCCAGCAGAAACAGGGGGAGCTCCTACGAGCAGTACTTC. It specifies CASRNRGSSYEQYF.

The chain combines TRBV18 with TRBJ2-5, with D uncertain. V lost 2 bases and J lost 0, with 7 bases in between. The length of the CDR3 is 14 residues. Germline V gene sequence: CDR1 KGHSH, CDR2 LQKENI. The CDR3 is CASSPAHYQETQYF. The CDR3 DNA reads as TGTGCCAGCTCACCAGCTCACTACCAAGAGACCCAGTACTTC.

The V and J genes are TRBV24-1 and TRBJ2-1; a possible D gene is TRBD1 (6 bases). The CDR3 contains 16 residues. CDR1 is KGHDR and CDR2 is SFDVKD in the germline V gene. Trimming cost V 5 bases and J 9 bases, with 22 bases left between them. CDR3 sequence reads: CATSGGAQSLQGEQFF. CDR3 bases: TGTGCCACCAGTGGAGGGGCGCAAAGTTTACAGGGTGAGCAGTTCTTC.

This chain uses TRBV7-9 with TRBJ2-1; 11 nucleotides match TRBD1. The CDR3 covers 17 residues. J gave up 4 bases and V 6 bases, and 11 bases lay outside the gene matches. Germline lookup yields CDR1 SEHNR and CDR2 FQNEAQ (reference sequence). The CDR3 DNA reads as TGTGCCAGCAGATCTCTGGGGGGGACAGGGGGTTACAATGAGCAGTTCTTC. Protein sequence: CASRSLGGTGGYNEQFF. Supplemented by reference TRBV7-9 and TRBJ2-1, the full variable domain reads DTGVSQNPRHKITKRGQNVTFRCDPISEHNRLYWYRQTLGQGPEFLTYFQNEAQLEKSRLLSDRFSAERPKGSFSTLEIQRTEQGDSAMYLCASRSLGGTGGYNEQFFGPGTRLTVL.

The CDR3 region is CAWSGDLAEQYF. CDR3 sequence (DNA): TGTGCCTGGAGTGGAGACCTAGCCGAGCAGTACTTC. V usage is TRBV30 and J usage is TRBJ2-7; tentative D call: TRBD2 (5 bases). Germline values: CDR1 GTSNPN, CDR2 SVGIG (reference sequence). The CDR3 sequence is 12 residues long. V was shortened by 1 base and J by 6 bases, with 10 bases between the two germline ends.

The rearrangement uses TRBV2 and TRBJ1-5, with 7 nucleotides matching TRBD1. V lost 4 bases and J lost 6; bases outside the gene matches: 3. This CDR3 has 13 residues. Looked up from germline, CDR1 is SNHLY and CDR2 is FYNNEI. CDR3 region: CASSGGGTQPQHF. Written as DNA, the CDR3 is TGTGCCAGCAGTGGAGGGGGCACTCAGCCCCAGCATTTT.

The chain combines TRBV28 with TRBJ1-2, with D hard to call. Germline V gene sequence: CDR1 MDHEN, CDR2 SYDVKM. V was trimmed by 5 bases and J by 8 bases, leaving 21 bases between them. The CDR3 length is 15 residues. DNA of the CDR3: TGTGCCAGCAGTGGATCATCGGGGAGCCAAATAGGCTACACCTTC. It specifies CASSGSSGSQIGYTF.

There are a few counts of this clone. The chain's CDR3 is CASIQVANTGELFF. In DNA form, the CDR3 reads TGTGCCAGCATACAGGTAGCGAACACCGGGGAGCTGTTTTTT. The genes are TRBV6-5 and TRBJ2-2, with D possibly matching TRBD1 (5 bases). CDR1 MNHEY and CDR2 SVGAGI come from the germline V gene. The CDR3 extends over 14 amino acids. V shed 7 bases and J shed 0 bases, with 9 bases lying between them.

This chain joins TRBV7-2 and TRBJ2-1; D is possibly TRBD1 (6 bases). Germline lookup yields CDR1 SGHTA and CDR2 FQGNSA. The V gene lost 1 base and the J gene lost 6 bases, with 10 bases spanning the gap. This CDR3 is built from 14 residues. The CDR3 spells CASSLEDSFNEQFF. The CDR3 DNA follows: TGTGCCAGCAGCTTAGAGGACAGCTTCAATGAGCAGTTCTTC.

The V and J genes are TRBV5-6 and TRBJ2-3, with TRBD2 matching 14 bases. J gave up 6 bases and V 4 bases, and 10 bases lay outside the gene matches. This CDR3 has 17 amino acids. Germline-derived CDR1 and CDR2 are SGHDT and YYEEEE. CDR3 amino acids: CASSLSRLAGGRDTQYF. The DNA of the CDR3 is TGTGCCAGCAGCCTAAGCAGACTAGCGGGAGGGCGTGATACGCAGTATTTT.

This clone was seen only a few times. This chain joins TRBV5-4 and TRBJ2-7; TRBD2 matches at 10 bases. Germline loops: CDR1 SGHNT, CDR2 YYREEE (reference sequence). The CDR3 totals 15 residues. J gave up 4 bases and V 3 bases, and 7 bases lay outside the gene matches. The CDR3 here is CASSSGLAESYEQYF. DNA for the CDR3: TGTGCCAGCAGCTCCGGACTAGCGGAATCTTACGAGCAGTACTTC.

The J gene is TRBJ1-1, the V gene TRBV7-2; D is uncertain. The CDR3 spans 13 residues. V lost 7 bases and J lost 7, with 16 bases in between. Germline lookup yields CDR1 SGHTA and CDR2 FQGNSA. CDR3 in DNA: TGTGCCAGCACCAAGGTCCGGGGTGGTGAAGCTTTCTTT. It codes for CASTKVRGGEAFF. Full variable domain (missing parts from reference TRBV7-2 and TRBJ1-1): GAGVSQSPSNKVTEKGKDVELRCDPISGHTALYWYRQSLGQGLEFLIYFQGNSAPDKSGLPSDRFSAERTGGSVSTLTIQRTQQEDSAVYLCASTKVRGGEAFFGQGTRLTVV.